These 30 T cell receptor beta chains share one sample of origin, sequenced in a study of T cell repertoires in cytomegalovirus infection. MiXCR, applied by TCRdb to the reads, yields one record per CDR3 protein. The sample gives around 280,000 distinct CDR3 sequences, around 10% of which show up once; about 2.3% is in the top ten. What was sequenced was PBMCs. The source of these receptors is a human donor in good health (CMV status not recorded). Some clones in this sample may be carry-over from other donors' samples.

The J gene is TRBJ2-7, the V gene TRBV2; D perhaps matches TRBD1 (6 bases). Germline values: CDR1 SNHLY, CDR2 FYNNEI. The CDR3 totals 12 residues. Trimming stripped 8 bases from V and 2 bases from J, with 10 bases between. CDR3 bases: TGTGCCAGCGGCCAGGGGACCTACGAGCAGTACGTC. Translating it yields CASGQGTYEQYV.

This clonotype showed up many times. The chain carries TRBV12-3 or TRBV12-4 and TRBJ2-1; 10 nucleotides align to TRBD2. There are 15 residues in the CDR3. Trimming removed 4 bases from V and 6 bases from J; junction bases left unmatched: 6. In DNA form, the CDR3 reads TGTGCCAGCAGTTCTAGCGGGGGTAATCGCAATGAGCAGTTCTTC. Translation: CASSSSGGNRNEQFF.

The chain combines TRBV5-1 with TRBJ1-1; no clear D gene. The V end was cut by 0 bases, the J end by 1 base, with 13 bases between. CDR1 is SGHRS and CDR2 is YFSETQ in the germline V gene. CDR3 length: 16 residues. CDR3 in amino acids: CASSLEGSARNTEAFF. The CDR3 DNA follows: TGCGCCAGCAGCTTGGAGGGCAGTGCTAGGAACACTGAAGCTTTCTTT.

This clonotype was seen repeatedly, ten times or more. The J gene is TRBJ1-5, the V gene TRBV20-1; tentatively, D is TRBD1 (5 bases). Trimming removed 2 bases at V and 1 base at J, with 12 bases between. CDR1 and CDR2 from the germline V gene are DFQATT and SNEGSKA (reference sequence). This CDR3 is 15 amino acids long. This chain's CDR3 is CSARPPGPSNQPQHF. For the CDR3, the DNA is TGCAGTGCTAGACCCCCGGGACCGAGCAATCAGCCCCAGCATTTT.

This clonotype has ten or more counts. The chain combines TRBV2 with TRBJ2-1; unclear D gene. There are 11 residues in the CDR3. Trimming removed 8 bases from V and 11 bases from J, with 13 bases in between. Germline V lookup: CDR1 SNHLY, CDR2 FYNNEI. The CDR3 DNA reads as TGTGCCAGCCTTGACTTAGGTCAGCAGTTCTTC. Translating gives CASLDLGQQFF.

This clonotype has ten or more counts. Here the CDR3 reads CASSQVPDESEKLFF. The CDR3 region has the DNA TGCGCCAGCAGCCAAGTACCCGACGAAAGCGAAAAACTGTTTTTT. This chain connects TRBV4-1 to TRBJ1-4; D gene uncertain. V was cut by 1 base and J by 8 bases, with 14 bases left in between. Germline V CDR1 and CDR2: MGHRA, YSYEKL. The CDR3 has 15 residues.

This clonotype has just a few counts. The gene calls are TRBV14 and TRBJ1-3, with 7 bases identical to TRBD1. CDR3 length equals 16 residues. With 6 bases clipped from V and 0 bases from J, the junction kept 8 bases outside the gene matches. Germline V CDR1 and CDR2: SGHDN, FVKESK. DNA for the CDR3: TGTGCCAGCAGTTACCGGGACAGCGTCTCTGGAAACACCATATATTTT. It specifies CASSYRDSVSGNTIYF. Combining the CDR3 with reference TRBV14 and TRBJ1-3 gives the whole variable domain EAGVTQFPSHSVIEKGQTVTLRCDPISGHDNLYWYRRVMGKEIKFLLHFVKESKQDESGMPNNRFLAERTGGTYSTLKVQPAELEDSGVYFCASSYRDSVSGNTIYFGEGSWLTVV.

This clonotype was recorded many times. DNA of the CDR3: TGTGCCAGCAGCCCCTCAAAGACGCAGTATTTT. Protein sequence: CASSPSKTQYF. This chain uses TRBV12-3 or TRBV12-4 with TRBJ2-3; D remains unclear. This CDR3 is built from 11 residues. V shed 6 bases and J shed 9 bases, with 10 bases lying between them.

V and J are TRBV6-5 and TRBJ2-5; the D gene is possibly TRBD1 (7 bases). The CDR3 length is 14 residues. The V end lost 2 bases, the J end lost 4 bases, and 11 bases lay between the germline ends. Germline V gives CDR1 MNHEY, CDR2 SVGAGI. In DNA, the CDR3 is TGTGCCAGCAGTTACGGAGGGGGCGCAGAGACCCAGTACTTC. Its protein product is CASSYGGGAETQYF.

This clonotype was counted a few times. This sequence joins TRBV6-2 or TRBV6-3 and TRBJ2-1; 9 positions agree with TRBD2. The V and J ends lost 5 bases and 2 bases, in that order; junction bases with no gene match: 7. The CDR3 loop spans 16 amino acids. The germline V gene has CDR1 MNHEY and CDR2 SVGEGT. The CDR3 is CASSPSIAGAYNEQFF. The CDR3 DNA follows: TGTGCCAGCAGTCCTTCCATAGCGGGGGCCTACAATGAGCAGTTCTTC.

This clonotype was detected only a few times. The CDR3 is CASIGGTTNSPLHF. The CDR3 DNA sequence: TGTGCCAGCATTGGGGGGACCACGAATTCACCCCTCCACTTT. The chain uses TRBV7-9 and TRBJ1-6; maybe TRBD1 (5 bases). The CDR3 is made up of 14 amino acids. V dropped 7 bases and J dropped 7 bases, with 14 bases sitting between them. The germline CDR1 and CDR2 sequences are SEHNR and FQNEAQ (reference sequence). Filled out from reference TRBV7-9 and TRBJ1-6, the complete variable domain reads DTGVSQNPRHKITKRGQNVTFRCDPISEHNRLYWYRQTLGQGPEFLTYFQNEAQLEKSRLLSDRFSAERPKGSFSTLEIQRTEQGDSAMYLCASIGGTTNSPLHFGNGTRLTVT.

In this sample, this clonotype turned up many times. The V call is TRBV28, the J call TRBJ2-3, with a tentative D call TRBD1 (6 bases). The CDR3 is made up of 15 amino acids. The V and J ends lost 3 bases and 4 bases respectively, with 14 bases between them. Germline V gene data show CDR1 as MDHEN and CDR2 as SYDVKM. CDR3 sequence: CASSFRGQGSDTQYF. CDR3 in DNA: TGTGCCAGCAGTTTCCGGGGCCAGGGGTCAGATACGCAGTATTTT.

This clonotype was seen many times. This rearrangement joins TRBV7-2 to TRBJ2-1; the D gene is possibly TRBD2 (6 bases). This CDR3 has 15 amino acids. Germline-derived CDR1 and CDR2 are SGHTA and FQGNSA. Deletions cut 3 bases from V and 5 bases from J, with 14 bases between. CDR3 sequence: CASSFRLAMDNEQFF. CDR3 bases: TGTGCCAGCAGCTTCCGTCTAGCGATGGACAATGAGCAGTTCTTC. Supplemented by reference TRBV7-2 and TRBJ2-1, the full variable domain reads GAGVSQSPSNKVTEKGKDVELRCDPISGHTALYWYRQSLGQGLEFLIYFQGNSAPDKSGLPSDRFSAERTGGSVSTLTIQRTQQEDSAVYLCASSFRLAMDNEQFFGPGTRLTVL.

This clonotype was observed at least ten times. This chain links TRBV28 with TRBJ2-3, with D perhaps matching TRBD2 (6 bases). Trimming pared 5 bases from V and 5 bases from J, leaving 17 bases between. The CDR3 totals 15 residues. The germline V gene encodes CDR1 MDHEN and CDR2 SYDVKM. CDR3 nucleotides: TGTGCCAGCAGTGAGCCGGGACTCCAGGGAGATACGCAGTATTTT. This encodes CASSEPGLQGDTQYF.

This chain links TRBV12-3 or TRBV12-4 with TRBJ2-1, with unresolved D. Trimming shortened V by 3 bases and J by 5 bases, and 11 bases separated the two germline ends. This CDR3 has 14 amino acids. CDR3 sequence (DNA): TGTGCCAGCAGTTTGTTAGGGATGGACAATGAGCAGTTCTTC. Encoded protein: CASSLLGMDNEQFF.

In its sample, this clonotype was seen many times. The chain employs TRBV5-5 and TRBJ1-2, with 7 positions matching TRBD1. J was trimmed by 5 bases and V by 7 bases; bases with no gene match: 11. Germline V gene sequence: CDR1 SGHKS, CDR2 YYEKEE (reference sequence). CDR3 length: 14 amino acids. The CDR3 nucleotides read TGTGCCAGCGCCATACAGGGGTCGCGTTATGGCTACACCTTC. Amino acids: CASAIQGSRYGYTF.

In this sample, this clonotype turned up a few times. The rearrangement links TRBV20-1 to TRBJ2-3, with TRBD1 as a possible D gene (6 bases). From germline, CDR1 is DFQATT and CDR2 SNEGSKA (reference sequence). The CDR3 has 13 amino acids. V dropped 1 base and J dropped 6 bases, with 11 bases sitting between them. CDR3 nucleotides: TGCAGTGCTAGAGCATACAGGGCCGATACGCAGTATTTT. Translating it yields CSARAYRADTQYF.

The sample holds many counts of this clonotype. This chain joins TRBV23-1 and TRBJ1-5; possible D gene TRBD1, 5 bases. TRBV23-1 belongs to the ORF category, with a function that is uncertain. This CDR3 contains 16 residues. V was clipped by 3 bases and J by 3 bases, with 15 bases between them. As DNA, the CDR3 is TGCGCCAGCAGTCATATGGGCAGGGAGGCCAATCAGCCCCAGCATTTT. This sequence encodes CASSHMGREANQPQHF.

In its sample, this clonotype was seen many times. The chain carries TRBV7-9 and TRBJ1-1; maybe TRBD1 (5 bases). V lost 5 bases and J lost 6, with 10 bases in between. This CDR3 comprises 12 residues. In germline, CDR1 is SEHNR, CDR2 FQNEAQ (reference sequence). The CDR3 spells CASSPGRPEAFF. The CDR3 coding sequence is TGTGCCAGCAGCCCAGGGAGGCCTGAAGCTTTCTTT.

This clonotype was seen more than once but under ten times. The J gene is TRBJ2-7, the V gene TRBV5-1; TRBD2 agrees at 7 bases. This CDR3 region has 13 residues. Trimming cost V 6 bases and J 7 bases; bases outside gene matches: 10. The germline CDR1 and CDR2 sequences are SGHRS and YFSETQ. As DNA, the CDR3 is TGCGCCAGCAAAAAAGCGGGACTCGGAGAGCAGTACTTC. Protein sequence: CASKKAGLGEQYF. The full variable domain, its missing parts supplied by reference TRBV5-1 and TRBJ2-7, is KAGVTQTPRYLIKTRGQQVTLSCSPISGHRSVSWYQQTPGQGLQFLFEYFSETQRNKGNFPGRFSGRQFSNSRSEMNVSTLELGDSALYLCASKKAGLGEQYFGPGTRLTVT.

On this clonotype: Likely a read error: the CDR3 ends without its conserved phenylalanine or tryptophan. The chain uses TRBV6-1 and TRBJ1-2, with 7 positions matching TRBD1. The V and J ends lost 5 bases and 4 bases, in that order; junction bases with no gene match: 10. In germline, CDR1 is MNHNS, CDR2 SASEGT. The CDR3 contains 15 residues. This chain's CDR3 is CASSSDRARGYGYTI. In nucleotides, the CDR3 is TGTGCCAGCAGTTCCGACAGGGCCCGAGGCTATGGCTACACCATC.

This clonotype was picked up many times. CDR3 bases: TGTGCCAGCAGCCCGGTTTACAATGAGCAGTTCTTC. Amino acids: CASSPVYNEQFF. V usage is TRBV7-9 and J usage is TRBJ2-1; D remains ambiguous. The germline gives CDR1 SEHNR, CDR2 FQNEAQ (reference sequence). The CDR3 extends over 12 amino acids. V gave up 5 bases and J gave up 4 bases, with 6 bases separating them.

As for this clonotype: One base away lies a much larger clone, so this may be a sequencing read error. J is TRBJ2-1 and V is TRBV19, with D possibly being TRBD1 (6 bases). This CDR3 comprises 14 residues. CDR1 is LNHDA and CDR2 is SQIVND in the germline V gene (reference sequence). The CDR3 DNA sequence: TGTGCCGGTAGTATACAGGGTGTCTACAATGAGCAGTTCTTC. Protein sequence: CAGSIQGVYNEQFF. The full variable domain, rest sourced from reference TRBV19 and TRBJ2-1, is DGGITQSPKYLFRKEGQNVTLSCEQNLNHDAMYWYRQDPGQGLRLIYYSQIVNDFQKGDIAEGYSVSREKKESFPLTVTSAQKNPTAFYLCAGSIQGVYNEQFFGPGTRLTVL.

This clonotype occurred a few times. The chain has TRBV12-3 or TRBV12-4 and TRBJ1-1; tentative D call: TRBD1 (5 bases). V was shortened by 7 bases and J by 1 base, with 16 bases between the two germline ends. The CDR3 totals 15 residues. This CDR3 is CASTFGGGTNTEAFF. The CDR3 coding sequence is TGTGCCAGCACCTTTGGGGGGGGAACGAACACTGAAGCTTTCTTT.

The chain links TRBV19 to TRBJ2-3; TRBD2 aligns across 14 bases. V lost 1 base to trimming and J lost 0 bases; unmatched junction nucleotides: 9. Germline assignment: CDR1 LNHDA and CDR2 SQIVND (reference sequence). The length of the CDR3 is 20 residues. The CDR3 DNA follows: TGTGCCAGTAGTATAGTCCCCCCCGGACTAGCGGGGGGAAGCACAGATACGCAGTATTTT. Its translation is CASSIVPPGLAGGSTDTQYF. Full variable domain (outside the CDR3, taken from reference TRBV19 and TRBJ2-3): DGGITQSPKYLFRKEGQNVTLSCEQNLNHDAMYWYRQDPGQGLRLIYYSQIVNDFQKGDIAEGYSVSREKKESFPLTVTSAQKNPTAFYLCASSIVPPGLAGGSTDTQYFGPGTRLTVL.

The V gene is TRBV28, the J gene TRBJ1-6; D call uncertain. Germline-derived CDR1 and CDR2 are MDHEN and SYDVKM. CDR3 size: 12 residues. V lost 3 bases to trimming and J lost 11 bases, with 8 bases between them. The CDR3 spells CASSFSKPPLHF. Written as DNA, the CDR3 is TGTGCCAGCAGTTTCAGCAAGCCACCCCTCCACTTT.

This clonotype was picked up many times. The J gene is TRBJ2-2, the V gene TRBV20-1, with D maybe TRBD2 (6 bases). CDR1 and CDR2 from the germline V gene are DFQATT and SNEGSKA (reference sequence). V shed 0 bases and J shed 3 bases, with 11 bases lying between them. CDR3 length: 15 amino acids. The CDR3 region has the DNA TGCAGTGCTAGAGAGGGGGGACCCTACACCGGGGAGCTGTTTTTT. It encodes CSAREGGPYTGELFF.

This clonotype was counted at least ten times. This chain connects TRBV2 to TRBJ2-5; D unresolved. The CDR3 totals 14 residues. The V end lost 4 bases, the J end lost 2 bases, and 11 bases lay between the germline ends. Germline loops: CDR1 SNHLY, CDR2 FYNNEI. DNA for the CDR3: TGTGCCAGCAGTGGCTCGTCAGTTCAAGAGACCCAGTACTTC. This encodes CASSGSSVQETQYF.

The sample holds many counts of this clonotype. The chain couples TRBV6-6 to TRBJ2-2, with D perhaps TRBD1 (6 bases). CDR3 size: 14 residues. Germline V gene sequence: CDR1 MNHNY, CDR2 SVGAGI (reference sequence). Trimming took off 8 bases at V and 5 bases at J, with 15 bases between the two ends. The CDR3 protein is CASSGLGGTGELFF. CDR3 coding DNA: TGTGCCAGCTCCGGGCTAGGGGGAACCGGGGAGCTGTTTTTT.

This clonotype showed up many times. The chain employs TRBV7-6 and TRBJ2-7; 7 bases fit TRBD2. Germline V gene data show CDR1 as SGHVS and CDR2 as FNYEAQ. The CDR3 is 13 residues long. V dropped 8 bases and J dropped 4; count of bases not matched to a gene: 8. CDR3 sequence (DNA): TGTGCCAGCGGAGCGGGGTACGGGTACGAGCAGTACGTC. Residues: CASGAGYGYEQYV.